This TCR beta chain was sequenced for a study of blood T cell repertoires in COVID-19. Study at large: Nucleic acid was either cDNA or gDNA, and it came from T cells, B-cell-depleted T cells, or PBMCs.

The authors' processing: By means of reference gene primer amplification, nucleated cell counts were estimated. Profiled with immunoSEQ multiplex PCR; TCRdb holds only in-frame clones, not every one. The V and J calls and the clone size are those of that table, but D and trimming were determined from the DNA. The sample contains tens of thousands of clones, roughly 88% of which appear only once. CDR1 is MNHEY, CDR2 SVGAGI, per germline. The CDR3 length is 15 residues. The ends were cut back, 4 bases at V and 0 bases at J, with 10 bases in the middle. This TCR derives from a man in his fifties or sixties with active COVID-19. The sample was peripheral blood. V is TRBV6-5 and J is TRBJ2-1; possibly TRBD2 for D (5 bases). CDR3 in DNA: TGTGCCAGCAGTTTTGACCGGGGCTCCTACAATGAGCAGTTCTTC. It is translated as CASSFDRGSYNEQFF.